This T cell receptor (beta chain) comes out of a study of molecular identifiers for immune sequencing clone quantification. Turning to the study itself: In replicates, the authors split RNA from approximately 22,000 or 94,000 naive CD8 cells five ways and sequenced four.

TCRdb fed the PCR reads into MiXCR, producing one record per CDR3 protein. Here the sample spans 45,000 to 55,000 distinct CDR3 sequences, roughly a third being singletons. Only a few counts were recorded for this clonotype. CDR3 length: 18 amino acids. The V and J ends lost 1 base and 4 bases respectively, with 22 bases between them. Germline CDR1 and CDR2: DFQATT and SNEGSKA (reference sequence). The TCR originated in a human donor in good health. Some libraries in this study had Jurkat cell RNA spiked in. This sequence joins TRBV20-1 and TRBJ1-4; D is undetermined. Sequencing was carried out using naive CD8+ T cells from blood, with Jurkat cell RNA spiked in. As for subset: FACS-sorted CD8+CD4-CCR7+CD45RA+ naive T cells. The CDR3 DNA follows: TGCAGTGCTAGAGCCCGGAGAAACCTTAGGGAGAGTAATGAAAAACTGTTTTTT. This sequence encodes CSARARRNLRESNEKLFF.